Listed below are T cell receptor beta chains from one sample, sequenced in a study of CD8 T cells in ankylosing spondylitis. TCRdb re-called the 5' RACE reads through MiXCR, storing one row per CDR3 protein. This sample has 300,000 to 400,000 distinct CDR3 sequences, with roughly 15% found just once. The sample comprised blood, either unsorted or a sorted T cell fraction (not recorded which). All receptors come from a male donor with ankylosing spondylitis or in good health (not recorded which). CDR3s include the opening cysteine and the closing phenylalanine or tryptophan. Each record gives: CDR3 length, J gene, V gene, D gene, clone size, CDR3 protein, CDR3 DNA. The D gene is left open where the match is weak. Expanded clones get a size class; other rows say once, few or many, or leave the size out.

>16|TRBJ2-1|TRBV20-1|TRBD2|few
CSAAGGLAGIYNEQFF
TGCAGTGCTGCCGGGGGACTAGCGGGGATCTACAATGAGCAGTTCTTC
>14|TRBJ1-1|TRBV10-3|TRBD1|few
CAISGGTANTEAFF
TGTGCCATCAGTGGAGGGACAGCGAACACTGAAGCTTTCTTT
>17|TRBJ1-2|TRBV20-1|TRBD1|.
CSAIQTGGTNSVYGYTF
TGCAGTGCTATACAGACAGGGGGGACAAATTCGGTCTATGGCTACACCTTC
>15|TRBJ2-3|TRBV6-5|.|many
CASSYRLFSTDTQYF
TGTGCCAGCAGTTACAGACTGTTTAGCACAGATACGCAGTATTTT
>14|TRBJ1-4|TRBV20-1|.|few
CSAREGNANEKLFF
TGCAGTGCTAGAGAGGGGAACGCTAATGAAAAACTGTTTTTT
>17|TRBJ2-5|TRBV4-1|.|.
CASSQPIPQGIQETQYF
TGCGCCAGCAGCCAACCTATCCCGCAGGGGATTCAAGAGACCCAGTACTTC
>15|TRBJ2-5|TRBV12-3/TRBV12-4|TRBD2|.
CASSRTRGGSSTQYF
TGTGCCAGCAGTCGAACCCGGGGGGGGTCATCCACCCAGTACTTC
>14|TRBJ2-7|TRBV9|TRBD1|few
CASSPRQGPGEQYF
TGTGCCAGCAGCCCCAGACAGGGCCCCGGCGAGCAGTACTTC
>14|TRBJ1-1|TRBV7-2|.|few
CASSPQFQNTEAFF
TGTGCCAGCAGCCCCCAGTTCCAGAACACTGAAGCTTTCTTT
>11|TRBJ1-2|TRBV29-1|.|few
CSVEGGVGYTF
TGCAGCGTTGAAGGAGGGGTCGGCTACACCTTC
>13|TRBJ2-2|TRBV27|.|few
CASSPTRPGELFF
TGTGCCAGCAGTCCTACCCGCCCCGGGGAGCTGTTTTTT
>15|TRBJ2-7|TRBV12-3/TRBV12-4|TRBD2|.
CASSLTGLAVYEQYF
TGTGCCAGCAGTTTAACGGGACTAGCGGTGTACGAGCAGTACTTC
>15|TRBJ2-7|TRBV19|TRBD1|few
CASSSAGQGRYEQYF
TGTGCCAGTAGCTCCGCCGGACAGGGGAGATACGAGCAGTACTTC
>13|TRBJ1-6|TRBV20-1|.|.
CSAGQSIDSPLHF
TGCAGTGCCGGACAGTCTATCGATTCACCCCTCCACTTT
>15|TRBJ2-5|TRBV27|TRBD1|few
CASSHRTGGAETQYF
TGTGCCAGCAGCCATAGAACAGGGGGCGCCGAGACCCAGTACTTC
>14|TRBJ1-5|TRBV27|.|many
CASSFRSENQPQHF
TGTGCCAGCAGTTTTCGGTCAGAAAATCAGCCCCAGCATTTT
>15|TRBJ2-1|TRBV24-1|TRBD1|.
CATSDSGTGKDEQFF
TGTGCCACCAGTGACTCCGGGACAGGGAAGGATGAGCAGTTCTTC
>13|TRBJ2-5|TRBV3-1|.|.
CASSQDTENTQYF
TGTGCCAGCAGCCAAGATACTGAAAACACCCAGTACTTC
>12|TRBJ2-7|TRBV20-1|.|.
CSASQGGYEQYF
TGCAGTGCTAGCCAGGGGGGCTACGAGCAGTACTTC
>13|TRBJ1-1|TRBV12-3/TRBV12-4|.|.
CASSLGQVRGAFF
TGTGCCAGCAGTTTAGGTCAGGTTCGGGGAGCTTTCTTT
>14|TRBJ2-3|TRBV20-1|.|few
CSAVRGIGTDTQYF
TGCAGTGCCGTAAGGGGGATCGGCACAGATACGCAGTATTTT
>19|TRBJ2-1|TRBV4-1|TRBD2|.
CASSPRTAPGLHSYNEQFF
TGCGCCAGCAGCCCGCGAACCGCACCGGGACTACACTCCTACAATGAGCAGTTCTTC
>13|TRBJ1-3|TRBV30|.|few
CAWNVGRRNTIYF
TGTGCCTGGAACGTCGGGCGGCGGAACACCATATATTTT
>17|TRBJ2-1|TRBV3-1|TRBD1|.
CASSHYAGTGSYNEQFF
TGTGCCAGCAGCCACTACGCCGGGACAGGCTCCTACAATGAGCAGTTCTTC
>13|TRBJ1-1|TRBV12-3/TRBV12-4|TRBD1|.
CASITGGVTEAFF
TGTGCCAGCATAACAGGGGGCGTCACTGAAGCTTTCTTT
>21|TRBJ2-1|TRBV10-3|TRBD2|few
CAISESLSPAGGRGGHNEQFF
TGTGCCATCAGTGAGTCGTTAAGTCCAGCGGGAGGGCGAGGGGGACACAATGAGCAGTTCTTC
>15|TRBJ2-5|TRBV25-1|TRBD1|few
CASSDPGTGQETQYF
TGTGCCAGCAGTGACCCCGGGACAGGGCAAGAGACCCAGTACTTC
>15|TRBJ1-6|TRBV5-1|.|few
CASTPSAGYNSPLHF
TGCGCCAGCACACCCTCTGCGGGATATAATTCACCCCTCCACTTT
>12|TRBJ2-2|TRBV20-1|.|.
CSASAYTGELFF
TGCAGTGCTAGCGCGTACACCGGGGAGCTGTTTTTT
>17|TRBJ2-3|TRBV5-1|.|few
CASSSLPGGAGADTQYF
TGCGCCAGCAGCTCCCTTCCGGGCGGAGCGGGTGCAGATACGCAGTATTTT
>15|TRBJ1-1|TRBV5-1|.|.
CASSLAYGGNTEAFF
TGCGCCAGCAGCTTGGCCTACGGGGGCAACACTGAAGCTTTCTTT
>11|TRBJ2-3|TRBV20-1|.|.
CSVRHTDAQYF
TGCAGTGTTCGCCACACAGATGCGCAGTATTTT
>16|TRBJ2-3|TRBV6-1|.|.
CASNPTVGPGTDTQYF
TGTGCCAGCAATCCTACCGTCGGACCTGGGACAGATACGCAGTATTTT
>15|TRBJ2-7|TRBV4-2|.|many
CASSQGESGSYEQYF
TGTGCCAGCAGCCAAGGGGAAAGCGGGTCTTACGAGCAGTACTTC
>14|TRBJ2-3|TRBV9|.|.
CASSVDILTDTQYF
TGTGCCAGCAGCGTGGACATTCTCACAGATACGCAGTATTTT
>15|TRBJ2-2|TRBV20-1|TRBD2|few
CSAYLAGGYTGELFF
TGCAGTGCTTACCTAGCGGGAGGTTATACCGGGGAGCTGTTTTTT
>13|TRBJ1-1|TRBV20-1|TRBD1|.
CSATSQGGTEAFF
TGCAGTGCTACGTCCCAGGGGGGCACTGAAGCTTTCTTT
>14|TRBJ2-3|TRBV7-4|.|many
CASSFTPRADTQYF
TGTGCCAGCAGCTTCACACCTAGGGCAGATACGCAGTATTTT
>16|TRBJ2-3|TRBV4-1|TRBD2|few
CASSQEESGRADTQYF
TGCGCCAGCAGCCAAGAAGAAAGCGGGAGGGCAGATACGCAGTATTTT
>16|TRBJ2-3|TRBV5-1|TRBD2|.
CASSLSPSGGTDTQYF
TGCGCCAGCAGCTTGTCGCCTAGCGGTGGCACAGATACGCAGTATTTT
>15|TRBJ1-2|TRBV3-1|.|.
CASSQPTDSDYGYTF
TGTGCCAGCAGCCAGCCCACGGACAGCGACTATGGCTACACCTTC
>11|TRBJ1-2|TRBV7-9|.|many
CASSPPLGYTF
TGTGCCAGCAGCCCTCCTCTGGGCTACACCTTC
>14|TRBJ2-7|TRBV10-3|TRBD2|few
CAISGTSEGYEQYF
TGTGCCATCAGTGGTACTAGCGAGGGCTACGAGCAGTACTTC
>12|TRBJ2-3|TRBV2|.|few
CASKRDSDTQYF
TGTGCCAGCAAAAGGGACTCCGATACGCAGTATTTT
>14|TRBJ1-1|TRBV12-3/TRBV12-4|.|many
CASSWQGPNTEAFF
TGTGCCAGCAGTTGGCAGGGTCCCAACACTGAAGCTTTCTTT
>15|TRBJ2-3|TRBV5-1|TRBD1|.
CASSPPTGGTDTQYF
TGCGCCAGCAGCCCCCCGACAGGGGGAACAGATACGCAGTATTTT
>15|TRBJ2-1|TRBV20-1|.|few
CSARESRAVYNEQFF
TGCAGTGCTAGAGAGTCCCGAGCCGTCTACAATGAGCAGTTCTTC
>16|TRBJ1-2|TRBV3-1|TRBD1|few
CASSQSAGTGEDGYTF
TGTGCCAGCAGCCAAAGCGCCGGGACAGGGGAAGATGGCTACACCTTC
>20|TRBJ2-3|TRBV4-1|.|many
CASSQGDGETILLGTDTQYF
TGCGCCAGCAGCCAAGGGGACGGGGAAACTATCCTGCTGGGTACAGATACGCAGTATTTT
>12|TRBJ2-3|TRBV20-1|.|few
CSATGPGDTQYF
TGCAGTGCAACTGGCCCCGGGGATACGCAGTATTTT
>14|TRBJ2-3|TRBV20-1|TRBD2|.
CSAGLALRGDTQYF
TGCAGTGCGGGACTAGCTTTGAGGGGAGATACGCAGTATTTT
>20|TRBJ1-3|TRBV6-2/TRBV6-3|.|few
CASSYSGGLQDTYSGNTIYF
TGTGCCAGCAGTTACTCGGGGGGCCTCCAGGATACCTACTCTGGAAACACCATATATTTT
>15|TRBJ2-7|TRBV9|TRBD2|few
CASSATSGVFNEQYF
TGTGCCAGCAGCGCTACTAGCGGGGTGTTCAACGAGCAGTACTTC
>13|TRBJ2-4|TRBV20-1|TRBD2|few
CSAGFWEGDIQYF
TGCAGTGCTGGGTTTTGGGAGGGCGACATTCAGTACTTC
>14|TRBJ1-5|TRBV20-1|.|.
CSAISGGSNQPQHF
TGCAGTGCTATAAGTGGCGGCAGCAATCAGCCCCAGCATTTT
>14|TRBJ2-7|TRBV12-3/TRBV12-4|.|.
CASSLARTDYEQYF
TGTGCCAGCAGTTTAGCTAGGACAGACTACGAGCAGTACTTC
>17|TRBJ2-7|TRBV7-9|TRBD2|.
CASSLGGTSGRSYEQYF
TGTGCCAGCAGCCTCGGAGGGACTAGCGGGAGGTCCTACGAGCAGTACTTC
>15|TRBJ1-3|TRBV20-1|.|few
CSARGQTNSGNTIYF
TGCAGTGCCCGTGGACAGACCAACTCTGGAAACACCATATATTTT